This T cell receptor (beta chain) was captured by sequencing in a study of CD8 T cells in Susac syndrome. In regard to this clonotype: Its antigen is not identified.

The patients serving as multiple sclerosis controls were treatment-naive. They had stable or active relapsing-remitting disease and fulfilled revised McDonald criteria. TEMRA cells were enriched by FACS, while CD8+ and CD4+ T cells were obtained through a negative isolation that was performed magnetically. RNA in amounts of about 0.5 to 1 ug was reverse transcribed with random hexamers. Across 54 Vbeta and 13 Jbeta, immunoSEQ multiplex PCR amplified TCR beta CDR3. TCRdb passed the immunoSEQ multiplex PCR reads through MiXCR, listing each CDR3 protein once. The repertoire holds under 200,000 distinct CDR3 sequences, with about 95% as singletons. The study, taken as a whole, reports: The study's TCR sequencing and HLA analysis drew on a certain number of individuals. That number was acknowledged as relatively small.

The source is a human donor with multiple sclerosis. Sequenced sample: CD8+ T cells from PBMCs.

CDR3 residues: CASSQSTGATGELFF. The CDR3 DNA follows: TGTGCCAGCAGCCAATCTACAGGGGCCACCGGGGAGCTGTTTTTT. The V and J genes are TRBV4-2 and TRBJ2-2; 7 bases are a match to TRBD1. CDR1 and CDR2 from the germline V gene are LGHNA and YNFKEQ. Unmatched junction bases numbered 4, after V lost 2 bases and J lost 4 bases. This CDR3 has 15 amino acids.